What follows are 28 T cell receptor beta chains derived from one specimen sequenced in a study of response to subunit inactivated influenza vaccine. MiXCR, run by TCRdb on the RT-PCR reads, gives a single entry per CDR3 protein. Found here are some 570,000 distinct CDR3 sequences, around 11% of them singletons; the top ten hold around 10%. The data also belong to a second study, concerning T cells expressing NK-cell markers. According to that study: UMIs accompanied the 5'RACE template switching by which TCR beta cDNA was made.

The sequencing here drew on PBMCs from blood, taken on the day of vaccination. These receptors came from a man aged 45-60 years who received an inactivated influenza vaccine.

The chain couples TRBV27 to TRBJ2-1; maybe TRBD2 (6 bases). V was clipped by 0 bases and J by 3 bases, with 15 bases between them. Germline lookup yields CDR1 MNHEY and CDR2 SMNVEV (reference sequence). The CDR3 contains 17 residues. The CDR3 protein is CASSLSPISGSYNEQFF. CDR3 nucleotide sequence: TGTGCCAGCAGTTTATCCCCAATTAGCGGAAGCTACAATGAGCAGTTCTTC.

V usage is TRBV11-2 and J usage is TRBJ2-7, with 10 bases lining up with TRBD2. The CDR3 is 16 amino acids. The V segment lost 7 bases and the J segment 4 bases; nucleotides outside the gene matches: 13. From germline, CDR1 is SGHAT and CDR2 FQNNGV. The CDR3 here is CASTEIGLAGEYEQYF. CDR3 nucleotides: TGTGCCAGCACCGAGATAGGGCTAGCGGGAGAGTACGAGCAGTACTTC.

This clonotype was recorded at least ten times. The chain uses TRBV11-2 and TRBJ1-2; possibly TRBD1 for D (6 bases). CDR1 is SGHAT and CDR2 is FQNNGV in the germline V gene. V dropped 5 bases and J dropped 0 bases, with 16 bases sitting between them. The CDR3 totals 16 residues. CDR3 nucleotide sequence: TGTGCCAGCAGCATAACCGGGACAACTCCTAACTATGGCTACACCTTC. This sequence encodes CASSITGTTPNYGYTF.

In this sample, this clonotype turned up a few times. This rearrangement joins TRBV7-9 to TRBJ1-6, with unresolved D. Germline CDR1 is SEHNR and CDR2 is FQNEAQ (reference sequence). CDR3 length: 13 amino acids. The germline V and J ends were trimmed by 5 bases and 10 bases, with 12 bases remaining between them. CDR3 nucleotide sequence: TGTGCCAGCAGCCTGGCAGAACTCTCACCCCTCCACTTT. Encoded protein: CASSLAELSPLHF.

CDR3 DNA sequence: TGTGCCACCAGGCTAGCGGGATGGCAGTGGACGCAGTATTTT. This gives the protein CATRLAGWQWTQYF. The rearrangement uses TRBV15 and TRBJ2-3; 9 nucleotides line up with TRBD2. The germline CDR1 and CDR2 sequences are LNHNV and YYDKDF (reference sequence). Unmatched junction bases numbered 10, after V lost 6 bases and J lost 9 bases. The CDR3 sequence is 14 residues long. Based on the CDR3 plus reference TRBV15 and TRBJ2-3, the full variable domain is DAMVIQNPRYQVTQFGKPVTLSCSQTLNHNVMYWYQQKSSQAPKLLFHYYDKDFNNEADTPDNFQSRRPNTSFCFLDIRSPGLGDTAMYLCATRLAGWQWTQYFGPGTRLTVL.

This clonotype was counted once. This chain uses TRBV29-1 with TRBJ2-7, with D perhaps matching TRBD1 or TRBD2 (5 bases each). Germline-derived CDR1 and CDR2 are SQVTM and ANQGSEA. Trimming took 0 bases from V and 2 from J, leaving 11 bases between them. The CDR3 is 14 amino acids. CDR3 in amino acids: CSVEDEGLAYEQYF. CDR3 coding DNA: TGCAGCGTTGAAGACGAGGGGTTGGCCTACGAGCAGTACTTC.

This clonotype was counted a few times. The chain links TRBV2 to TRBJ2-5; D call uncertain. V was pared by 0 bases and J by 4 bases, with 0 bases between. CDR1 and CDR2 (germline): SNHLY, FYNNEI. CDR3 length: 11 amino acids. CDR3 in amino acids: CASSEAETQYF. DNA for the CDR3: TGTGCCAGCAGTGAAGCAGAGACCCAGTACTTC.

This clonotype has just a few counts. CDR3 DNA sequence: TGTGCCAGCAGCTCGACAGCCTACGAGCAGTACTTC. It codes for CASSSTAYEQYF. The chain joins TRBV7-2 to TRBJ2-7, with a tentative D call TRBD1 (5 bases). The CDR3 runs to 12 residues. Between the trimmed V and J ends, which lost 4 bases and 2 bases, there was a span of 6 bases. Germline values: CDR1 SGHTA, CDR2 FQGNSA.

This clonotype was detected only a few times. The chain is built from TRBV19 and TRBJ2-1; D is ambiguous. Between the trimmed V and J ends, which lost 0 bases and 4 bases, there was a span of 10 bases. The germline gives CDR1 LNHDA, CDR2 SQIVND (reference sequence). The CDR3 consists of 15 residues. The CDR3 protein is CASSIDRTAYNEQFF. CDR3 sequence (DNA): TGTGCCAGTAGTATAGATCGCACAGCATACAATGAGCAGTTCTTC.

This clonotype turned up a few times. The chain couples TRBV19 to TRBJ2-1, with a weak D call TRBD2 (6 bases). Germline values: CDR1 LNHDA, CDR2 SQIVND (reference sequence). The CDR3 runs 15 residues. V lost 3 bases to trimming and J lost 4 bases, with 13 bases between them. CDR3: CASSIIGGRYNEQFF. For the CDR3, the DNA is TGTGCCAGTAGTATCATCGGGGGTCGTTACAATGAGCAGTTCTTC.

This chain connects TRBV28 to TRBJ2-3; no clear D gene. The CDR3 is 13 amino acids. Trimming cost V 5 bases and J 0 bases, with 6 bases left between them. Germline CDR1 MDHEN, CDR2 SYDVKM. The CDR3 loop is CASSRSSTDTQYF. The CDR3 DNA reads as TGTGCCAGCAGTCGATCTAGCACAGATACGCAGTATTTT.

V is TRBV15 and J is TRBJ2-7; 9 bases map to TRBD2. V shed 6 bases, J shed 1 base, and the junction held 4 bases outside the gene matches. Germline-derived CDR1 and CDR2 are LNHNV and YYDKDF (reference sequence). This CDR3 comprises 14 residues. The CDR3 coding sequence is TGTGCCACCAGGGGAGCGGGGGGATCCTACGAGCAGTACTTC. Its protein is CATRGAGGSYEQYF. The variable domain in full, with the rest retrieved from reference TRBV15 and TRBJ2-7, is DAMVIQNPRYQVTQFGKPVTLSCSQTLNHNVMYWYQQKSSQAPKLLFHYYDKDFNNEADTPDNFQSRRPNTSFCFLDIRSPGLGDTAMYLCATRGAGGSYEQYFGPGTRLTVT.

This clonotype turned up a few times. The chain carries TRBV6-2 or TRBV6-3 and TRBJ2-3; perhaps D is TRBD1 or TRBD2 (5 bases each). In germline, CDR1 is MNHEY, CDR2 SVGEGT. The ends were cut back, 4 bases at V and 0 bases at J, with 17 bases in the middle. This CDR3 has 17 residues. CDR3 bases: TGTGCCAGCAGTTCTCATCCGGGACGCAGAAGCACAGATACGCAGTATTTT. It encodes CASSSHPGRRSTDTQYF.

There are a few counts of this clonotype. This rearrangement joins TRBV12-3 or TRBV12-4 to TRBJ2-1; TRBD2 matches at 13 bases. Trimming took 0 bases from V and 6 from J; bases not matched to a gene: 5. CDR3 length: 17 amino acids. CDR3: CASSLALTSGGPNEQFF. DNA for the CDR3: TGTGCCAGCAGTTTAGCGCTGACTAGCGGGGGGCCCAATGAGCAGTTCTTC.

In its sample, this clonotype was seen many times. This sequence joins TRBV11-2 and TRBJ2-7; 11 bases are a match to TRBD2. The CDR3 consists of 18 residues. Germline V gene data show CDR1 as SGHAT and CDR2 as FQNNGV. V was pared by 2 bases and J by 0 bases, with 9 bases of the junction left unmatched. CDR3 nucleotides: TGTGCCAGCAGCTTACAGGGACTAGCGGATTCGAGCTCCTACGAGCAGTACTTC. Its translation is CASSLQGLADSSSYEQYF.

This clonotype was picked up a small number of times. The rearrangement uses TRBV3-1 and TRBJ1-2, with 7 positions matching TRBD1. This CDR3 has 14 amino acids. Germline values: CDR1 LGHDT, CDR2 YNNKEL (reference sequence). V gave up 0 bases and J gave up 7 bases; unmatched junction bases: 5. The CDR3 DNA follows: TGTGCCAGCAGCCAAGAATGGGACAGACTTGGCTACACCTTC. This encodes CASSQEWDRLGYTF.

The genes are TRBV4-2 and TRBJ2-1, with 11 positions matching TRBD2. The ends lost 1 base at V and 3 bases at J; junction bases unmatched: 2. CDR3 length equals 16 residues. Per the germline V gene, CDR1 is LGHNA and CDR2 is YNFKEQ. CDR3 in amino acids: CASSQGGTSGYNEQFF. The CDR3 region has the DNA TGTGCCAGCAGCCAAGGGGGGACTAGCGGCTACAATGAGCAGTTCTTC.

The chain couples TRBV4-3 to TRBJ2-3; TRBD1 aligns across 10 bases. Germline CDR1 is LGHNA and CDR2 is YSLEER. Trimming at V came to 3 bases and at J to 4 bases, leaving 4 bases not matched to a gene. The CDR3 has 15 residues. CDR3 region: CASSQPGQGSDTQYF. The CDR3 coding sequence is TGCGCCAGCAGCCAGCCGGGACAGGGGTCAGATACGCAGTATTTT.

The gene calls are TRBV12-3 or TRBV12-4 and TRBJ1-2; D may be TRBD1 (6 bases). This CDR3 contains 14 residues. V lost 6 bases, J lost 7 bases, and 18 bases lay in between. The CDR3 loop reads CASRIATGFGGYTF. CDR3 DNA: TGTGCCAGCAGAATAGCGACAGGCTTTGGTGGCTACACCTTC.

This CDR3 reads CSARSYRDVQETQYF. The CDR3 DNA reads as TGCAGTGCTAGATCTTATCGGGACGTCCAAGAGACCCAGTACTTC. The genes are TRBV20-1 and TRBJ2-5, with D possibly being TRBD1 or TRBD2 (5 bases each). The CDR3 covers 15 residues. Per the germline V gene, CDR1 is DFQATT and CDR2 is SNEGSKA (reference sequence). V was clipped by 2 bases and J by 1 base, with 14 bases between them.

The chain has TRBV12-3 or TRBV12-4 and TRBJ1-1; TRBD1 matches at 8 bases. The CDR3 sequence is 15 residues long. Trimming cost V 1 base and J 5 bases; bases outside gene matches: 6. The CDR3 nucleotides read TGTGCCAGCAGTTTAGTCCAGGGGGCTTGGACTGAAGCTTTCTTT. This encodes CASSLVQGAWTEAFF.

In this sample, this clonotype turned up a few times. The chain links TRBV7-3 to TRBJ2-1, with 12 positions matching TRBD2. V shed 4 bases, J shed 7 bases, and the junction held 5 bases outside the gene matches. Germline lookup yields CDR1 SGHTA and CDR2 FQGTGA. There are 15 residues in the CDR3. DNA of the CDR3: TGTGCCAGCAGCTCTACTAGCGGGAGGTTTAATGAGCAGTTCTTC. It yields the protein CASSSTSGRFNEQFF.

The chain links TRBV25-1 to TRBJ1-4; no definite D call. CDR3 length: 15 residues. Per the germline V gene, CDR1 is MGHDK and CDR2 is SYGVNS. V lost 2 bases to trimming and J lost 6 bases, with 13 bases between them. This CDR3 is CASSESVTRDEKLFF. The CDR3 DNA reads TGTGCCAGCAGTGAAAGCGTCACGCGAGATGAAAAACTGTTTTTT.

Ten or more counts support this clonotype. The chain carries TRBV4-2 and TRBJ2-3, with D maybe TRBD1 (6 bases). Trimming removed 0 bases at V and 2 bases at J, with 21 bases between. Germline CDR1 LGHNA, CDR2 YNFKEQ. This CDR3 has 19 amino acids. In DNA, the CDR3 is TGTGCCAGCAGCCAAGATCGGGCAGGGGTTGGAAGATCCACAGATACGCAGTATTTT. Amino acids: CASSQDRAGVGRSTDTQYF.

The chain's CDR3 is CASGARGYEQYF. CDR3 nucleotides: TGTGCCAGCGGGGCCCGGGGCTACGAGCAGTACTTC. The chain couples TRBV27 to TRBJ2-7, with D possibly called TRBD1 or TRBD2 (5 bases each). The germline V gene encodes CDR1 MNHEY and CDR2 SMNVEV (reference sequence). The CDR3 has 12 amino acids. Trimming took off 8 bases at V and 3 bases at J, with 11 bases between the two ends.

This clonotype was seen many times. The chain links TRBV6-4 to TRBJ1-1; 8 bases are a match to TRBD1. V lost 6 bases, J lost 3 bases, and 6 bases stayed unmatched. Germline loops: CDR1 MRHNA, CDR2 SNTAGT. CDR3 length: 14 amino acids. CDR3 amino acids: CASRVQGGHTEAFF. Here the CDR3 DNA reads TGTGCCAGCAGGGTACAGGGGGGGCACACTGAAGCTTTCTTT.

This clonotype was detected only a few times. The V and J genes are TRBV10-3 and TRBJ2-3; D unresolved. The CDR3 contains 20 residues. With 0 bases removed from V and 0 bases from J, the gap between germline ends came to 22 bases. CDR1 and CDR2 (germline): ENHRY, SYGVKD. CDR3 DNA: TGTGCCATCAGTGAGTCGCAAAAACTACAGAGCAGACCTAGCACAGATACGCAGTATTTT. Protein product: CAISESQKLQSRPSTDTQYF.

V usage is TRBV5-1 and J usage is TRBJ2-3, with TRBD2 as a possible D gene (6 bases). CDR1 SGHRS and CDR2 YFSETQ come from the germline V gene. V was pared by 4 bases and J by 3 bases, with 18 bases between. CDR3 length: 16 amino acids. CDR3 nucleotides: TGCGCCAGCAGCCAAGGATCTAGGCTAGCGACAGATACGCAGTATTTT. Translated: CASSQGSRLATDTQYF.